Listed here is a single T cell receptor beta chain. No antigen is known for it. The data were obtained in a study of cytomegalovirus exposure and HLA in healthy donors. Study-level findings and limits: The study found most TCR sequences rare, yet found some public TCRs in many donors. Accurate prediction of most subjects' HLA-A and HLA-B alleles from TCR beta sequences was reported.

The PCR had 60 Vbeta and 13 Jbeta primers. Authors' processing steps: Per a later analysis, the number of unique TCR beta chains was some 75 million, of which some 9.9 million were shared. The assay was immunoSEQ multiplex PCR, and TCRdb's table has in-frame clones only and misses some. V, J and clone size reflect that table, while D and trimming were determined from the DNA. Among 150,000 to 200,000 clones, roughly 80% were seen once, and the ten largest hold roughly 14%. This receptor was taken from a woman between 40 and 50 years old in good health and CMV-seronegative. Sequencing was done on a sample of PBMCs.

For the CDR3, the DNA is TGTGCCAGCAGCCGTACCGGGACTAGCGGGAGCACAGATACGCAGTATTTT. It encodes CASSRTGTSGSTDTQYF. The rearrangement uses TRBV7-6 and TRBJ2-3, with 12 bases identical to TRBD2. V shed 5 bases and J 0 bases; nucleotides not matched to a gene: 6. In germline, CDR1 is SGHVS, CDR2 FNYEAQ. The CDR3 contains 17 residues.